The clone carrying this TCR beta chain was seen just once. This entry belongs to a study of blood T cell repertoires in COVID-19. Study-wide context: From the United States, Italy and Spain came samples of acute and convalescent COVID-19. T cells, B-cell-depleted T cells, or PBMCs supplied cDNA or gDNA.

Study processing details: Nucleated cell counts were estimated from reference gene primer amplification. TCRdb keeps only in-frame clones here, not all; method: immunoSEQ multiplex PCR. The D gene and trimming were derived from the DNA, and the V and J assignments and clone size from that table. This repertoire shows around 50,000 clones, just over 85% found once; its top ten account for over 2.5%. The CDR3 contains 12 residues. CDR1 is SNHLY and CDR2 is FYNNEI in the germline V gene. V was cut by 4 bases and J by 6 bases, with 9 bases left in between. The chain uses TRBV2 and TRBJ1-2; unclear D gene. The source of this sequence is a woman older than 75 with acute or convalescent COVID-19. Sequenced sample: peripheral blood. In nucleotides, the CDR3 is TGTGCCAGCAGTGCAAACTCGGATGGCTACACCTTC. It is translated as CASSANSDGYTF.